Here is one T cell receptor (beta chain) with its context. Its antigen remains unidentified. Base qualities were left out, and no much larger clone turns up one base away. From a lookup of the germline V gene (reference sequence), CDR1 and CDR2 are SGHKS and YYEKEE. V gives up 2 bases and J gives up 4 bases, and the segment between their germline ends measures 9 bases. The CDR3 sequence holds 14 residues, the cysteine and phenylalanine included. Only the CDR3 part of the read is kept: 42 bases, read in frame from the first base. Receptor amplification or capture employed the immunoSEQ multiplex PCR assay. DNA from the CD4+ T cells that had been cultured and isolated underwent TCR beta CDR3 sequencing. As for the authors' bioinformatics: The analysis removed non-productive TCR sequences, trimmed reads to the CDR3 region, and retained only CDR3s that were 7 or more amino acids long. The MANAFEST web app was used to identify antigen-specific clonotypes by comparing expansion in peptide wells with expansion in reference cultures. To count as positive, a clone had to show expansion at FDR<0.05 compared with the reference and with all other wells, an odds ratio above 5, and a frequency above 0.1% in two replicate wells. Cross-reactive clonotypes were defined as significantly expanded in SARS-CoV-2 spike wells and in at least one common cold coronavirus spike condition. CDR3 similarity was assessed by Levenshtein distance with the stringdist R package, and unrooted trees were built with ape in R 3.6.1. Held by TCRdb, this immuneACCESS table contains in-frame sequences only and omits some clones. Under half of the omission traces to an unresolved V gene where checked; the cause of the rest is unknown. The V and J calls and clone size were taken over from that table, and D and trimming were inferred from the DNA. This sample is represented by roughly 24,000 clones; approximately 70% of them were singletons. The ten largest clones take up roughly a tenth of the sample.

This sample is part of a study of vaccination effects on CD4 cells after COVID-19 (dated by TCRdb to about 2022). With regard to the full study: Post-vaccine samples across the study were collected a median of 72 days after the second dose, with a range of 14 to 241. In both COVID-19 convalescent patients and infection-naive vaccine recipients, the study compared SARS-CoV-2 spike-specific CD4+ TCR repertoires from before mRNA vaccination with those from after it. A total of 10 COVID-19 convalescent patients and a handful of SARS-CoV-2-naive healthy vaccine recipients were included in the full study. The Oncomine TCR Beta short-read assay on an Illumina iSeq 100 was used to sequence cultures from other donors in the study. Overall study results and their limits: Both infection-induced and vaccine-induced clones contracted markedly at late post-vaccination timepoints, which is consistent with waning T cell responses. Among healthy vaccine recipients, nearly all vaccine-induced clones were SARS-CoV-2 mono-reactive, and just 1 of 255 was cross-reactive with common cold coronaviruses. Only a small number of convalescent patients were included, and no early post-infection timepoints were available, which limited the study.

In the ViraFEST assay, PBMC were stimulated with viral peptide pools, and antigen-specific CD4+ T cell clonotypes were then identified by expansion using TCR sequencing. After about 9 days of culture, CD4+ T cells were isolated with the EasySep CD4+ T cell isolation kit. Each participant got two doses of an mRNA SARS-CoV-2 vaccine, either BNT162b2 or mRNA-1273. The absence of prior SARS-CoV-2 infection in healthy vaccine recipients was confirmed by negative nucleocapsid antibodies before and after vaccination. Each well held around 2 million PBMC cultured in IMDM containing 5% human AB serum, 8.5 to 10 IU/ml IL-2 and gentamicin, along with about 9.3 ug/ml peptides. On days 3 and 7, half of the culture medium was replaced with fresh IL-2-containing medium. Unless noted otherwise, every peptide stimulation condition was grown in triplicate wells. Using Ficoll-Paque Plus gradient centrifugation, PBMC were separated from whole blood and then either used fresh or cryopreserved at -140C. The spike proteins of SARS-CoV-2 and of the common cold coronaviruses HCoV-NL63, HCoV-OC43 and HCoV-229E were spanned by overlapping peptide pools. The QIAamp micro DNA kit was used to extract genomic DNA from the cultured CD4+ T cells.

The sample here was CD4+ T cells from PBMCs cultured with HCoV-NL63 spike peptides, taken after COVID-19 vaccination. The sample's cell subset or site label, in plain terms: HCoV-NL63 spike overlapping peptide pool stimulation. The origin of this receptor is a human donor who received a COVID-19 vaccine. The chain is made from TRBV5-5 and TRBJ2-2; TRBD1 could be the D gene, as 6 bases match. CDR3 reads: CASSLQGSTGELFF. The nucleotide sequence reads TGTGCCAGCAGCTTACAGGGTTCCACCGGGGAGCTGTTTTTT.